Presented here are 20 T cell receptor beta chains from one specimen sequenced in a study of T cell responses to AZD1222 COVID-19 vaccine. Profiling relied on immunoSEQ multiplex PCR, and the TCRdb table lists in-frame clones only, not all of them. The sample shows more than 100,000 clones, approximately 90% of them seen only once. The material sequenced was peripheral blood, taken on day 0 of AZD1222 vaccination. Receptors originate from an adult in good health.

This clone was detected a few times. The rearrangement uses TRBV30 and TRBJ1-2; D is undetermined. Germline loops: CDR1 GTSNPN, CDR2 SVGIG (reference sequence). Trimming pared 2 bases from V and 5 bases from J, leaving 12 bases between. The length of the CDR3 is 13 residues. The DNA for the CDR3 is TGTGCCTGGAGTCCCGGGGTCGGTTATGGCTACACCTTC. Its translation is CAWSPGVGYGYTF.

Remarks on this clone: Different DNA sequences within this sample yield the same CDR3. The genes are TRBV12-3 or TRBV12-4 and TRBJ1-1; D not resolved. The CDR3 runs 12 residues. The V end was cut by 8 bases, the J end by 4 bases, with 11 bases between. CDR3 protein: CASSSGGTEAFF. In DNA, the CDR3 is TGTGCCAGCTCGTCGGGCGGCACTGAAGCTTTCTTT.

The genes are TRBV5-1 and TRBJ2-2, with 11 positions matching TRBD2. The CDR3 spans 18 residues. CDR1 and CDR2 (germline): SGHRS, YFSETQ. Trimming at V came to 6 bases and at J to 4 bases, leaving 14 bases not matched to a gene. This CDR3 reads CASNRPGLAERGTGELFF. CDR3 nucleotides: TGCGCCAGCAACCGTCCGGGACTAGCGGAGCGTGGCACCGGGGAGCTGTTTTTT. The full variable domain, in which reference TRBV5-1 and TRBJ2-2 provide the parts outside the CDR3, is KAGVTQTPRYLIKTRGQQVTLSCSPISGHRSVSWYQQTPGQGLQFLFEYFSETQRNKGNFPGRFSGRQFSNSRSEMNVSTLELGDSALYLCASNRPGLAERGTGELFFGEGSRLTVL.

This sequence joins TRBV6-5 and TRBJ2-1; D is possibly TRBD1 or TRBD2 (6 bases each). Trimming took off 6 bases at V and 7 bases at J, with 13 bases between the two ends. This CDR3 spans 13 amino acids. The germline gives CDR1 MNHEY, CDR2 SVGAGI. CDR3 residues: CASRRGESNEQFF. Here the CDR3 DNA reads TGTGCCAGCAGGAGGGGGGAATCTAATGAGCAGTTCTTC.

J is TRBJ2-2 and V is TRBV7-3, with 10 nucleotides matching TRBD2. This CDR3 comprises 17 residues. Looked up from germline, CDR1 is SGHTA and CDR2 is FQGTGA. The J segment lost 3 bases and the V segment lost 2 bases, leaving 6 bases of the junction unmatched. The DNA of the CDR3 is TGTGCCAGCAGCTTAGAGGCTAGCGGGAGAGACACCGGGGAGCTGTTTTTT. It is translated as CASSLEASGRDTGELFF.

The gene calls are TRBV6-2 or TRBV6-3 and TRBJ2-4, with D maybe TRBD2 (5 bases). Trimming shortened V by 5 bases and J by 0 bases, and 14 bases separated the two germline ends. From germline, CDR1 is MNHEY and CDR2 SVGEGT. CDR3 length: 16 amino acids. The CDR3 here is CASSPPGYLAKNIQYF. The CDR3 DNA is TGTGCCAGCAGTCCACCGGGATACTTAGCCAAAAACATTCAGTACTTC.

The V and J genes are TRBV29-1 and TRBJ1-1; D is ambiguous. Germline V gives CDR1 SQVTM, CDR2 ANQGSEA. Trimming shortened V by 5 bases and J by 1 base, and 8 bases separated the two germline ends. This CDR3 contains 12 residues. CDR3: CSVTVRNTEAFF. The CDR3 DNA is TGCAGCGTTACAGTTAGGAACACTGAAGCTTTCTTT.

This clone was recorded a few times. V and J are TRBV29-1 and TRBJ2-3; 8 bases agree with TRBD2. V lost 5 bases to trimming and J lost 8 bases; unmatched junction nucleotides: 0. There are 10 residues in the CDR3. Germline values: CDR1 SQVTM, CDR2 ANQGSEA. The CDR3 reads CSVTSGTQYF. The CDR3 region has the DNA TGCAGCGTTACTAGCGGTACGCAGTATTTT.

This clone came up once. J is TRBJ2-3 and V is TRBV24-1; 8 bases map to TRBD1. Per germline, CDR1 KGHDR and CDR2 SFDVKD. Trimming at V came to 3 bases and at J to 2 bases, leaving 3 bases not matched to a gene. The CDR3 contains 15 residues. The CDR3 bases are TGTGCCACCAGTGATGGACAGGGCTACACAGATACGCAGTATTTT. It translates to CATSDGQGYTDTQYF.

CDR3 protein: CASSVGGGTTYEQYF. Written as DNA, the CDR3 is TGTGCCAGCAGTGTAGGCGGGGGGACTACCTACGAGCAGTACTTC. The rearrangement joins TRBV2 to TRBJ2-7; TRBD2 agrees at 8 bases. Trimming removed 4 bases from V and 2 bases from J; junction bases left unmatched: 7. The CDR3 length is 15 residues. CDR1 and CDR2 (germline): SNHLY, FYNNEI.

CDR3 amino acids: CASSRTQGVPRSSYNSPLHF. CDR3 DNA: TGTGCCAGCAGTCGAACACAGGGAGTCCCTAGGAGCTCCTATAATTCACCCCTCCACTTT. This chain joins TRBV6-6 and TRBJ1-6; D is possibly TRBD1 (6 bases). V lost 5 bases, J lost 0 bases, and 23 bases lay in between. The CDR3 is 20 residues long. Germline V gene sequence: CDR1 MNHNY, CDR2 SVGAGI (reference sequence).

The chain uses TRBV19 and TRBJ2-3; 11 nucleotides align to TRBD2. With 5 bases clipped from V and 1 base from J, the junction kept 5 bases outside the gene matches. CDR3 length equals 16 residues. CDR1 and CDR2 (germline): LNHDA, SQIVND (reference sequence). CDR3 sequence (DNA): TGTGCCAGTAGTCTCCTAGCGGGAGGAGGCACAGATACGCAGTATTTT. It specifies CASSLLAGGGTDTQYF.

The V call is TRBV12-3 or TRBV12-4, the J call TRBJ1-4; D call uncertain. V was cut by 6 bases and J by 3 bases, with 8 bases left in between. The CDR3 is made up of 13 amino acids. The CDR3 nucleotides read TGTGCCAGCAGCCCGTGGGCTAATGAAAAACTGTTTTTT. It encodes CASSPWANEKLFF.

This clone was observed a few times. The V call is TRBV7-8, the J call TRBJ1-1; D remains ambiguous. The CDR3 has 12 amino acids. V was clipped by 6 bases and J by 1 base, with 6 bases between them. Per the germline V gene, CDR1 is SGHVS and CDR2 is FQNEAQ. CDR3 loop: CASRRENTEAFF. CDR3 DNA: TGTGCCAGCAGACGTGAGAACACTGAAGCTTTCTTT.

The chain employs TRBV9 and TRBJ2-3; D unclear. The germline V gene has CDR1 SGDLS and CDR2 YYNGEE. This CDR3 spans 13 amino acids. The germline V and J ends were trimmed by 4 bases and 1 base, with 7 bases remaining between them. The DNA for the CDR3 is TGTGCCAGCAGCTCCAGTGGCACAGATACGCAGTATTTT. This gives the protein CASSSSGTDTQYF. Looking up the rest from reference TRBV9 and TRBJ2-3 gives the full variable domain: DSGVTQTPKHLITATGQRVTLRCSPRSGDLSVYWYQQSLDQGLQFLIQYYNGEERAKGNILERFSAQQFPDLHSELNLSSLELGDSALYFCASSSSGTDTQYFGPGTRLTVL.

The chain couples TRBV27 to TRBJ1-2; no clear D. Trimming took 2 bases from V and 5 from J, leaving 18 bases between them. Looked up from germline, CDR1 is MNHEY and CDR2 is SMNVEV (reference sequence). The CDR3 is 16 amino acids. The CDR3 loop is CASSLRSRGSPYGYTF. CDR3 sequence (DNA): TGTGCCAGCAGTTTAAGGTCGCGAGGCAGCCCGTATGGCTACACCTTC.

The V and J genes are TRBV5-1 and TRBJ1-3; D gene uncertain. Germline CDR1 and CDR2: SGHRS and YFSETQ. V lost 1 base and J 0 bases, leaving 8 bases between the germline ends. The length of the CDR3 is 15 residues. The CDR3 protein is CASSLTGNSGNTIYF. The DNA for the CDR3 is TGCGCCAGCAGCTTGACGGGAAACTCTGGAAACACCATATATTTT.

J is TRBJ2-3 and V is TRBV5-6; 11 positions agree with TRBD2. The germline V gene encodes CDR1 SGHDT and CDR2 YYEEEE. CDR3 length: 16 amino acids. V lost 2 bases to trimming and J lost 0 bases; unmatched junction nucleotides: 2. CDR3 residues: CASSLRTSGSTDTQYF. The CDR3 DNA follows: TGTGCCAGCAGCTTACGGACTAGCGGGAGCACAGATACGCAGTATTTT.

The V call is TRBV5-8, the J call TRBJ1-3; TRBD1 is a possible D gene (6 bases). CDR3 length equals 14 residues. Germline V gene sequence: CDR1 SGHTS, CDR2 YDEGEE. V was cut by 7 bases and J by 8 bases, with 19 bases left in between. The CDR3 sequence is CASRHRVLSDTIYF. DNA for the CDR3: TGTGCCAGCCGCCACAGGGTTCTCTCTGACACCATATATTTT.

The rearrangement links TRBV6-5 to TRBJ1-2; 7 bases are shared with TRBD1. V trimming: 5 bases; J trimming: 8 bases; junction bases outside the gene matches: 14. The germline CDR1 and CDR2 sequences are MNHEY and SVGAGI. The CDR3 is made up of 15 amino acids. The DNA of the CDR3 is TGTGCCAGCAGTCCTTCCGGGACAGTCCTCGGGGGCTACACCTTC. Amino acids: CASSPSGTVLGGYTF.